This TCR beta chain derives from a study of blood T cell repertoires in COVID-19. This clone was seen once. Trimming pared 2 bases from V and 2 bases from J, leaving 11 bases between. This CDR3 has 15 residues. Germline V gives CDR1 SGHVS, CDR2 FQNEAQ. In the study's own analysis: Counts of nucleated cells, estimated from reference gene primer amplification, were obtained. Clones were read by immunoSEQ multiplex PCR, and TCRdb kept only the in-frame ones, dropping some. V, J and clone size are taken as reported in that table, and D and trimming were inferred from the DNA itself. The profile shows 200,000 or so clones, about 86% of them singletons.

This receptor was identified in a man aged 25 to 40 with active or convalescent COVID-19. The V call is TRBV7-8, the J call TRBJ2-3, with D possibly TRBD1 on 5 matching bases. The sample was peripheral blood. CDR3 nucleotide sequence: TGTGCCAGCAGCTTAACAGGTCGCGACACAGATACGCAGTATTTT. As protein: CASSLTGRDTDTQYF.